Shown below are 28 T cell receptor beta chains from a single sample sequenced in a study of post-analysis software for immune sequencing data. Study findings and constraints: Controls showed lower frequencies than patients for five TRBV segments, and TRBV5-6, TRBV5-1 and TRBV20-1 were among these.

Included in the TCR beta cDNA libraries were unique molecular identifiers. One entry per CDR3 protein results from TCRdb running MiXCR on the PCR reads. The table has about 400,000 distinct CDR3 sequences, 30% to 45% seen once. Their recognized antigens are unknown. Sequenced: blood. Receptors originate from a girl aged 5-17 years with multiple sclerosis.

This chain joins TRBV7-2 and TRBJ1-2, with 8 bases lining up with TRBD1. Germline assignment: CDR1 SGHTA and CDR2 FQGNSA. Losses at the gene ends were 3 bases for V and 6 bases for J; bases not matched to a gene: 3. The CDR3 loop spans 13 amino acids. The chain's CDR3 is CASSFRGPDGYTF. CDR3 DNA: TGTGCCAGCAGCTTCAGGGGGCCGGATGGCTACACCTTC.

This chain links TRBV5-1 with TRBJ1-2, with 9 positions matching TRBD1. Losses at the gene ends were 0 bases for V and 5 bases for J; bases not matched to a gene: 2. This CDR3 region has 14 residues. Germline V gene data show CDR1 as SGHRS and CDR2 as YFSETQ. The CDR3 sequence: CASSLGDRDYGYTF. In DNA, the CDR3 is TGCGCCAGCAGCTTGGGGGACAGGGATTATGGCTACACCTTC.

This clonotype was seen only a few times. V usage is TRBV4-3 and J usage is TRBJ2-3; 9 bases are shared with TRBD1. This CDR3 has 14 residues. Trimming took 5 bases from V and 4 from J; bases not matched to a gene: 4. Germline V CDR1 and CDR2: LGHNA, YSLEER. DNA for the CDR3: TGCGCCAGCAGCATGGACAGGGGATCAGATACGCAGTATTTT. It encodes CASSMDRGSDTQYF.

The J gene is TRBJ1-1, the V gene TRBV10-3; D is ambiguous. V lost 6 bases and J 0 bases, leaving 5 bases between the germline ends. The CDR3 is 12 residues long. Germline CDR1 reads ENHRY; CDR2 reads SYGVKD. The CDR3 bases are TGTGCCATCAGCACAGTGAACACTGAAGCTTTCTTT. Protein: CAISTVNTEAFF.

V and J are TRBV12-3 or TRBV12-4 and TRBJ2-1; D is ambiguous. With 7 bases removed from V and 6 bases from J, the gap between germline ends came to 13 bases. The CDR3 consists of 13 residues. The DNA of the CDR3 is TGTGCCAGCAACAACCAAGTGGCCAATGAGCAGTTCTTC. Encoded protein: CASNNQVANEQFF.

This chain joins TRBV24-1 and TRBJ2-1, with 7 bases that match TRBD1. CDR3 length: 16 residues. Per the germline V gene, CDR1 is KGHDR and CDR2 is SFDVKD. V shed 5 bases, J shed 0 bases, and the junction held 6 bases outside the gene matches. The DNA for the CDR3 is TGTGCCACCAGTGGCCCTTCAGGGGGCTCCTACAATGAGCAGTTCTTC. Protein: CATSGPSGGSYNEQFF.

The chain links TRBV25-1 to TRBJ2-7; tentative D call: TRBD1 (5 bases). Germline V lookup: CDR1 MGHDK, CDR2 SYGVNS. The V end lost 3 bases, the J end lost 3 bases, and 15 bases lay between the germline ends. The CDR3 totals 15 residues. CDR3 amino acids: CASSDTTEINYEQYF. CDR3 in DNA: TGTGCCAGCAGTGACACGACAGAAATTAACTACGAGCAGTACTTC.

This chain joins TRBV5-1 and TRBJ2-5; D gene unclear. This CDR3 has 13 residues. Trimming removed 4 bases from V and 5 bases from J, with 12 bases in between. Germline V gives CDR1 SGHRS, CDR2 YFSETQ. The CDR3 loop is CASSQTFGETQYF. The CDR3 DNA reads TGCGCCAGCAGCCAAACCTTTGGGGAGACCCAGTACTTC.

Concerning this clonotype itself: A much larger clonotype is one base distant, so this may be a read error. The V call is TRBV5-6, the J call TRBJ2-3; maybe TRBD1 (5 bases). CDR1 is SGHDT and CDR2 is YYEEEE in the germline V gene. The CDR3 consists of 13 residues. CDR3 in DNA: TGTGCCGGCAGCTTGACAGGCACAGATACGCAGTATTTT. Amino acids: CAGSLTGTDTQYF.

The chain couples TRBV5-4 to TRBJ2-1; 13 bases are a match to TRBD2. The J call may be wrong; the DNA end is better matched by TRBJ2-7. The length of the CDR3 is 16 residues. CDR1 SGHNT and CDR2 YYREEE come from the germline V gene (reference sequence). The CDR3 nucleotides are TGTGCCAGCAGCTTGTTAGGGACTAGCGGGGCGGTTGAGCAGTACTTC. Amino acid sequence: CASSLLGTSGAVEQYF.

The chain is built from TRBV11-2 and TRBJ2-7, with TRBD1 identical over 7 bases. V trimming: 4 bases; J trimming: 4 bases; junction bases outside the gene matches: 10. From germline, CDR1 is SGHAT and CDR2 FQNNGV. CDR3 length: 15 amino acids. The CDR3 sequence: CASSSTDRVPYEQYF. In DNA form, the CDR3 reads TGTGCCAGCAGCTCCACAGACAGGGTACCTTACGAGCAGTACTTC.

This clonotype was observed a single time. The V and J genes are TRBV4-1 and TRBJ2-7, with 8 bases that match TRBD1. V lost 3 bases to trimming and J lost 10 bases; unmatched junction nucleotides: 20. The CDR3 runs to 17 residues. In germline, CDR1 is MGHRA, CDR2 YSYEKL. CDR3 in DNA: TGCGCCAGCAGCCACACTCCAGGGGGGACAGGAAAAGAGATCCAGTACTTC. Translation gives CASSHTPGGTGKEIQYF.

The J gene is TRBJ2-5, the V gene TRBV12-3 or TRBV12-4; 10 bases are a match to TRBD2. J gave up 2 bases and V 5 bases, and 5 bases lay outside the gene matches. The CDR3 length is 15 residues. CDR3: CASSGRTSGQETQYF. The CDR3 DNA follows: TGTGCCAGCAGTGGCCGGACTAGCGGACAAGAGACCCAGTACTTC.

The V call is TRBV7-9, the J call TRBJ2-1, with 9 bases lining up with TRBD1. Germline trimming cut 4 bases from V and 5 bases from J; bases unmatched to any gene: 9. The CDR3 contains 16 residues. Looked up from germline, CDR1 is SEHNR and CDR2 is FQNEAQ (reference sequence). CDR3 amino acids: CASSSSDRGWNNEQFF. CDR3 DNA sequence: TGTGCCAGCAGCTCATCAGACAGGGGGTGGAACAATGAGCAGTTCTTC.

This clonotype appeared many times. The chain recombines TRBV3-1 with TRBJ2-5; tentative D call: TRBD1 (5 bases). Looked up from germline, CDR1 is LGHDT and CDR2 is YNNKEL (reference sequence). The CDR3 contains 13 residues. V was trimmed by 0 bases and J by 4 bases, leaving 6 bases between them. The CDR3 DNA reads TGTGCCAGCAGCCAAGAAGGGGCAGAGACCCAGTACTTC. Protein product: CASSQEGAETQYF.

This clonotype was observed a few times. The rearrangement links TRBV20-1 to TRBJ1-5, with D possibly matching TRBD1 (5 bases). From germline, CDR1 is DFQATT and CDR2 SNEGSKA (reference sequence). The CDR3 loop spans 14 amino acids. Trimming removed 0 bases from V and 7 bases from J, with 13 bases in between. The CDR3 reads CSARDGVWGQPQHF. The CDR3 DNA reads as TGCAGTGCTAGAGATGGGGTCTGGGGGCAGCCCCAGCATTTT.

Notes on this clonotype: One end of the junction does not line up with germline, which may come from a read error. This chain joins TRBV5-1 and TRBJ2-2; D is perhaps TRBD1 (6 bases). The CDR3 runs 13 residues. Per the germline V gene, CDR1 is SGHRS and CDR2 is YFSETQ. This CDR3 reads CAGSLQGPGELFF. The DNA of the CDR3 is TGCGCCGGCAGCTTACAGGGTCCCGGGGAGCTGTTTTTT.

The count of this clonotype is one. The gene calls are TRBV20-1 and TRBJ1-1; a weak D match, TRBD1 (6 bases). This CDR3 has 13 amino acids. V gave up 1 base and J gave up 4 bases, with 10 bases separating them. Germline values: CDR1 DFQATT, CDR2 SNEGSKA (reference sequence). CDR3 sequence reads: CSARGQGPTEAFF. For the CDR3, the DNA is TGCAGTGCTAGAGGTCAGGGGCCCACTGAAGCTTTCTTT.

This clonotype has only a few counts. V and J are TRBV28 and TRBJ2-7; 9 bases are shared with TRBD1. CDR1 is MDHEN and CDR2 is SYDVKM in the germline V gene. The CDR3 has 15 amino acids. J gave up 3 bases and V 5 bases, and 8 bases lay outside the gene matches. CDR3 in DNA: TGTGCCAGCAGTGGCCGCGACAGGGGGATCTACGAGCAGTACTTC. Translation gives CASSGRDRGIYEQYF.

This clonotype came up a few times. The CDR3 DNA reads as TGTGCCAGCAGCTTAGTGACTGAAGCTTTCTTT. This encodes CASSLVTEAFF. The chain carries TRBV7-8 and TRBJ1-1, with D unclear. The CDR3 has 11 residues. The ends were cut back, 1 base at V and 5 bases at J, with 2 bases in the middle. From germline, CDR1 is SGHVS and CDR2 FQNEAQ.

In its sample, this clonotype was seen once. V usage is TRBV7-2 and J usage is TRBJ1-1, with 9 positions matching TRBD1. The J segment lost 0 bases and the V segment lost 3 bases, leaving 5 bases of the junction unmatched. Germline V gene lookup returns CDR1 SGHTA and CDR2 FQGNSA. CDR3 size: 16 residues. The CDR3, as DNA: TGTGCCAGCAGCTTCGTGGGACAGGGCGTGAACACTGAAGCTTTCTTT. It translates to CASSFVGQGVNTEAFF.

There are a few counts of this clonotype. The chain has TRBV20-1 and TRBJ2-5, with a weak D call TRBD2 (5 bases). Germline loops: CDR1 DFQATT, CDR2 SNEGSKA (reference sequence). The CDR3 runs to 12 residues. V was pared by 5 bases and J by 5 bases, with 12 bases between. The CDR3 DNA sequence: TGCAGTGCTCGAACTAGGTCGGAGACCCAGTACTTC. Its translation: CSARTRSETQYF.

This clonotype was seen more than once but under ten times. The V call is TRBV10-3, the J call TRBJ1-5; D remains ambiguous. Germline V lookup: CDR1 ENHRY, CDR2 SYGVKD. The CDR3 has 14 residues. The V end lost 4 bases, the J end lost 3 bases, and 10 bases lay between the germline ends. This CDR3 reads CAISVLGNNQPQHF. CDR3 nucleotide sequence: TGTGCCATCAGTGTCTTGGGAAACAATCAGCCCCAGCATTTT.

The chain is built from TRBV9 and TRBJ1-5; D might be TRBD1 (5 bases). The V and J ends lost 4 bases and 5 bases respectively, with 13 bases between them. The length of the CDR3 is 14 residues. The germline CDR1 and CDR2 sequences are SGDLS and YYNGEE. The DNA for the CDR3 is TGTGCCAGCAGCACCGGGACCTTCCATCAGCCCCAGCATTTT. Its protein is CASSTGTFHQPQHF.

There are a few counts of this clonotype. The chain recombines TRBV5-1 with TRBJ1-1; D gene ambiguous. Germline V gene lookup returns CDR1 SGHRS and CDR2 YFSETQ. The CDR3 totals 14 residues. Trimming removed 2 bases at V and 2 bases at J, with 10 bases between. CDR3 in amino acids: CASSLGGFNTEAFF. The DNA for the CDR3 is TGCGCCAGCAGCTTAGGAGGATTTAACACTGAAGCTTTCTTT.

This clonotype was recorded many times. The CDR3 DNA reads as TGTGCCAGCAGTTTATGGGGATGGAGGCAGGGAAACTATGGCTACACCTTC. This translates into CASSLWGWRQGNYGYTF. This chain uses TRBV12-3 or TRBV12-4 with TRBJ1-2; D possibly corresponds to TRBD1 (5 bases). The CDR3 totals 17 residues. V was shortened by 2 bases and J by 2 bases, with 18 bases between the two germline ends.

This chain joins TRBV5-1 and TRBJ2-5; 8 bases are shared with TRBD1. The end of the DNA is better explained by TRBJ2-7, so the J call may be wrong. The CDR3 is 14 amino acids. Germline lookup yields CDR1 SGHRS and CDR2 YFSETQ. CDR3 coding DNA: TGCGCCAGCAGACGAGGACAGGGAGCCTACGAGCAGTACTTC. It encodes CASRRGQGAYEQYF.

This clonotype was counted between two and nine times. The rearrangement links TRBV12-3 or TRBV12-4 to TRBJ1-6; maybe TRBD1 (6 bases). With 6 bases removed from V and 6 bases from J, the gap between germline ends came to 12 bases. This CDR3 comprises 14 residues. CDR3 loop: CASRAGARNSPLHF. In DNA form, the CDR3 reads TGTGCCAGCAGAGCAGGGGCGCGTAATTCACCCCTCCACTTT.